The rows below give T cell receptor beta chains drawn from one sample of a study of T cell changes during pregnancy in multiple sclerosis. Measured with immunoSEQ multiplex PCR; TCRdb has only the in-frame clones, and not every one. The sample comprises tens of thousands of clones, around 93% of which are singletons, and 0.4% to 0.55% rests with the top ten. The source was CD4+ T cells from peripheral blood mononuclear cells, collected after pregnancy. The receptor set was obtained from a female donor with multiple sclerosis, enrolled in a pregnancy study. Each CDR3 is given with its conserved first and last residue. Each record gives: D gene, clone size, J gene, V gene, CDR3 protein, CDR3 DNA. A D gene is named only where the DNA matches it firmly. Not all rows give a size; the values are once, few, many and, for expanded clones, a class.

>TRBD1|.|TRBJ1-1|TRBV10-2
CASTGTGGTTEAFF
TGCGCCAGCACCGGGACAGGGGGAACAACTGAAGCTTTCTTT
>TRBD1|.|TRBJ2-7|TRBV6-5
CASSRDSAHSYEQYF
TGTGCCAGCAGTCGGGACAGCGCACATTCCTACGAGCAGTACTTC
>.|.|TRBJ1-1|TRBV2
CASSYSTDRLDTRTEAFF
TGTGCCAGCAGCTATTCTACTGACAGACTTGATACGAGGACTGAAGCTTTCTTT
>.|once|TRBJ1-2|TRBV27
CASSLIGIDIGVYGYTF
TGTGCCAGCAGTTTAATTGGTATAGACATAGGGGTCTATGGCTACACCTTC
>TRBD2|.|TRBJ2-7|TRBV28
CASSFQGLAGGWGEQYF
TGTGCCAGCAGTTTCCAGGGACTAGCGGGGGGATGGGGCGAGCAGTACTTC
>TRBD1|.|TRBJ1-2|TRBV30
CAWSVHRGLYGYTF
TGTGCCTGGAGTGTACACAGGGGCCTCTATGGCTACACCTTC
>.|.|TRBJ1-1|TRBV6-5
CASGGGREDTEAFF
TGTGCCAGCGGTGGGGGGAGGGAAGACACTGAAGCTTTCTTT
>TRBD2|.|TRBJ2-7|TRBV7-6
CASSPLVSGGTYEQYF
TGTGCCAGCAGCCCTTTGGTTAGCGGGGGAACCTACGAGCAGTACTTC
>TRBD1|once|TRBJ1-1|TRBV19
CASSIDWTGYTEAFF
TGTGCCAGTAGTATTGATTGGACAGGATACACTGAAGCTTTCTTT
>TRBD1|.|TRBJ2-1|TRBV7-8
CASSLGGTGGNEQFF
TGTGCCAGCAGCTTAGGAGGGACAGGGGGCAATGAGCAGTTCTTC
>.|.|TRBJ1-2|TRBV6-5
CASSSNNEGQKHGYTF
TGTGCCAGCAGTTCAAACAACGAAGGACAGAAGCACGGCTACACCTTC
>TRBD1|.|TRBJ1-1|TRBV14
CASSSRTGVGNTEAFF
TGTGCCAGCAGCAGCCGGACAGGGGTCGGAAACACTGAAGCTTTCTTT
>TRBD2|.|TRBJ2-3|TRBV12-5
CASGLGLAGDTDTQYF
TGTGCTAGTGGTTTGGGACTAGCGGGGGACACAGATACGCAGTATTTT
>TRBD2|.|TRBJ2-1|TRBV5-1
CASSPWASGHNEQFF
TGCGCCAGCAGTCCCTGGGCTAGCGGTCACAATGAGCAGTTCTTC
>.|.|TRBJ2-5|TRBV9
CASSVGMGSLSETQYF
TGTGCCAGCAGCGTAGGCATGGGTAGCCTCTCAGAGACCCAGTACTTC
>TRBD2|.|TRBJ2-2|TRBV5-1
CASSRRGSGELFF
TGCGCCAGCAGCCGGCGGGGGTCCGGGGAGCTGTTTTTT
>TRBD1|.|TRBJ2-7|TRBV5-5
CASSFDGTGRLEQYF
TGTGCCAGCAGCTTTGATGGGACAGGGCGACTCGAGCAGTACTTC
>TRBD2|.|TRBJ2-7|TRBV4-1
CASSPGTTVHEQYF
TGCGCCAGCAGCCCCGGGACTACGGTCCACGAGCAGTACTTC
>.|.|TRBJ2-2|TRBV7-2
CASRAGAGGELFF
TGTGCCAGCAGGGCAGGGGCGGGCGGGGAGCTGTTTTTT
>TRBD1|.|TRBJ2-7|TRBV30
CAWSGQGVGEQYF
TGTGCCTGGAGTGGTCAGGGGGTGGGAGAGCAGTACTTC
>.|.|TRBJ1-2|TRBV6-5
CASSYSGGADIYGYTF
TGTGCCAGCAGTTACTCCGGGGGGGCAGATATCTATGGCTACACCTTC
>.|.|TRBJ2-5|TRBV6-1
CASSEGGAPQETQYF
TGTGCCAGCAGTGAGGGCGGGGCCCCCCAAGAGACCCAGTACTTC
>TRBD1|few|TRBJ1-1|TRBV7-2
CASSPANRGRGTEAFF
TGTGCCAGCAGCCCAGCCAACAGGGGCCGAGGGACTGAAGCTTTCTTT
>.|few|TRBJ1-2|TRBV19
CASSIVSSARGYTF
TGTGCCAGTAGTATTGTGAGCTCAGCTAGGGGCTACACCTTC
>TRBD1|few|TRBJ1-6|TRBV2
CASSLVHTGALSPLHF
TGTGCCAGCAGTCTTGTCCATACAGGGGCATTATCACCCCTCCACTTT
>.|.|TRBJ1-5|TRBV7-2
CASSLVGTGSGNQPQHF
TGTGCCAGCAGCTTAGTGGGTACAGGGTCTGGTAATCAGCCCCAGCATTTT
>.|.|TRBJ2-3|TRBV6-1
CASSEPQGYPDTQYF
TGTGCCAGCAGTGAACCACAGGGTTATCCAGATACGCAGTATTTT
>.|.|TRBJ2-1|TRBV19
CASRDSRVYNEQFF
TGTGCCAGTAGGGACTCTCGGGTATACAATGAGCAGTTCTTC
>TRBD2|.|TRBJ2-5|TRBV15
CATSRDRSGGETQYF
TGTGCCACCAGCAGAGATAGGTCCGGGGGGGAGACCCAGTACTTC
>TRBD2|.|TRBJ2-1|TRBV11-3
CASSLSLTSGRYNEQFF
TGTGCCAGCAGCCTCTCACTTACTAGCGGGAGATACAATGAGCAGTTCTTC
>.|.|TRBJ2-6|TRBV6-1
CASRRLSSGANVLTF
TGTGCCAGCAGGCGACTGAGCTCTGGGGCCAACGTCCTGACTTTC
>TRBD1|.|TRBJ1-3|TRBV10-3
CAISTGQNSGNTIYF
TGTGCCATCAGTACGGGACAGAACTCTGGAAACACCATATATTTT
>.|.|TRBJ1-2|TRBV5-5
CASSPPTYGYTF
TGTGCCAGCAGCCCGCCCACATATGGCTACACCTTC
>TRBD1|.|TRBJ1-6|TRBV5-1
CASSTADRDSPLHF
TGCGCCAGCAGCACAGCGGACAGGGACTCACCCCTCCACTTT
>.|.|TRBJ1-1|TRBV4-3
CASSLEAFF
TGCGCCAGCAGCCTAGAAGCTTTCTTT
>.|once|TRBJ1-5|TRBV5-6
CASSSAAVGNQPQHF
TGTGCCAGCAGCTCGGCGGCGGTTGGCAATCAGCCCCAGCATTTT
>TRBD1|.|TRBJ2-7|TRBV4-2
CASSQGTGVYEQYF
TGTGCCAGCAGCCAAGGGACAGGGGTCTACGAGCAGTACTTC
>TRBD1|.|TRBJ2-7|TRBV9
CASSPGVGTGDEQYF
TGTGCCAGCAGCCCAGGGGTGGGGACAGGGGACGAGCAGTACTTC
>.|.|TRBJ1-6|TRBV9
CASSPPRGARDSPLHF
TGTGCCAGCAGCCCCCCTCGGGGGGCTAGGGATTCACCCCTCCACTTT
>TRBD1|.|TRBJ2-7|TRBV28
CASSLPPGQGRYEQYF
TGTGCCAGCAGCCTCCCTCCGGGACAGGGTCGGTACGAGCAGTACTTC
>TRBD1|.|TRBJ1-2|TRBV28
CASTLRQGRGYTF
TGTGCCAGCACCCTTAGACAGGGCCGTGGCTACACCTTC
>TRBD1|few|TRBJ1-1|TRBV18
CASSPGTGGIAEAFF
TGTGCCAGCTCTCCCGGGACAGGGGGGATCGCTGAAGCTTTCTTT
>.|once|TRBJ1-5|TRBV9
CASSVGTRPNQPQHF
TGTGCCAGCAGCGTAGGGACACGGCCTAATCAGCCCCAGCATTTT
>TRBD1|.|TRBJ1-5|TRBV9
CASSRTLGTGGEPQHF
TGTGCCAGCAGCCGGACCCTCGGGACAGGTGGGGAGCCCCAGCATTTT
>TRBD1|.|TRBJ2-1|TRBV6-5
CASSWTGNSYNEQFF
TGTGCCAGCAGTTGGACAGGAAACTCCTACAATGAGCAGTTCTTC
>TRBD2|.|TRBJ2-3|TRBV9
CASSVGSGGRADTQYF
TGTGCCAGCAGCGTAGGAAGCGGGGGGAGGGCAGATACGCAGTATTTT
>TRBD2|once|TRBJ2-5|TRBV5-4
CASRVGGARYQETQYF
TGTGCCAGCAGAGTCGGGGGGGCGCGCTATCAAGAGACCCAGTACTTC
>.|.|TRBJ1-6|TRBV29-1
CSVEACAGAYNSPLHF
TGCAGCGTTGAAGCTTGTGCAGGGGCATATAATTCACCCCTCCACTTT